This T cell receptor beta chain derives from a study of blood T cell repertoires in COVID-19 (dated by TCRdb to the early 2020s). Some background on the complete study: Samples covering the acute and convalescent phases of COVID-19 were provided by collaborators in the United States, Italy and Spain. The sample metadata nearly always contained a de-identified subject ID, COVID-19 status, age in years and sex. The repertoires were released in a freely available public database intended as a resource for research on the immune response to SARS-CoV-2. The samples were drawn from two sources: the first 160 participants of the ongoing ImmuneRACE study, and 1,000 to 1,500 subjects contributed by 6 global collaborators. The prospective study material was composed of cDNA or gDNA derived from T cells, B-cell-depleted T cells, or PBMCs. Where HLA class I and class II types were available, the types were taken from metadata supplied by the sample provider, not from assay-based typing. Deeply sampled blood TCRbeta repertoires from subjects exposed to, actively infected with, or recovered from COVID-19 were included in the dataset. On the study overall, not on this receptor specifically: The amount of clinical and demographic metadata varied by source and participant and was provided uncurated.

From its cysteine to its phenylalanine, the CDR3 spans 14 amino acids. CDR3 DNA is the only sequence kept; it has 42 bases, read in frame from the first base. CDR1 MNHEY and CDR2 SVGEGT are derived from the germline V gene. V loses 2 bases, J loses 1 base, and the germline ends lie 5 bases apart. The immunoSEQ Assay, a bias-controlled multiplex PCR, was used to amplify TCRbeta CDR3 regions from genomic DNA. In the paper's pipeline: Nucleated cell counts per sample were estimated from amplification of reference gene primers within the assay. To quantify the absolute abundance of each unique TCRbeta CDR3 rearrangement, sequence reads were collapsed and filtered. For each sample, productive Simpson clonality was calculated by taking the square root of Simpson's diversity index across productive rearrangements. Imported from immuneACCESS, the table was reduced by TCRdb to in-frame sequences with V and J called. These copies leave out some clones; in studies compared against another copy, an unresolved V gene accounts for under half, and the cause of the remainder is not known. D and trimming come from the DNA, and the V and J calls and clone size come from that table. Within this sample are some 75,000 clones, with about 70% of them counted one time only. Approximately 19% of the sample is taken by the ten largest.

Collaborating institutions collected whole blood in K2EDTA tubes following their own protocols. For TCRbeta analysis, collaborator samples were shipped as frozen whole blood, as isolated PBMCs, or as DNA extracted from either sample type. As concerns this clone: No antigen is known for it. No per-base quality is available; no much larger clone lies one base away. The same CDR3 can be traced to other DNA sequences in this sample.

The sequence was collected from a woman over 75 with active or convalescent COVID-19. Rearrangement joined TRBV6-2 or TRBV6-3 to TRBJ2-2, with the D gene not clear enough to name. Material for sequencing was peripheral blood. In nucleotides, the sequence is TGTGCCAGCAGTTACGGTAGGAACACCGGGGAGCTGTTTTTT. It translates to CASSYGRNTGELFF.